This TCR beta chain was observed in a study of blood T cell repertoires in COVID-19. The CDR3 is 15 amino acids. The V and J ends lost 3 bases and 4 bases respectively, with 14 bases between them. Germline V gene data show CDR1 as KGHSH and CDR2 as LQKENI. Sequenced by immunoSEQ multiplex PCR; TCRdb stores in-frame clones only, minus some. The table shows approximately 160,000 clones, with over 80% occurring only once. Specimen: PBMCs or T cells enriched from blood (not recorded which). The receptor was isolated from a woman aged 45 to 65 who had recovered from COVID-19. This chain uses TRBV18 with TRBJ2-3; TRBD2 might be the D (6 bases). The CDR3: CASSPRGRGADTQYF. The CDR3 DNA sequence: TGTGCCAGCTCACCGCGGGGCCGCGGGGCAGATACGCAGTATTTT.